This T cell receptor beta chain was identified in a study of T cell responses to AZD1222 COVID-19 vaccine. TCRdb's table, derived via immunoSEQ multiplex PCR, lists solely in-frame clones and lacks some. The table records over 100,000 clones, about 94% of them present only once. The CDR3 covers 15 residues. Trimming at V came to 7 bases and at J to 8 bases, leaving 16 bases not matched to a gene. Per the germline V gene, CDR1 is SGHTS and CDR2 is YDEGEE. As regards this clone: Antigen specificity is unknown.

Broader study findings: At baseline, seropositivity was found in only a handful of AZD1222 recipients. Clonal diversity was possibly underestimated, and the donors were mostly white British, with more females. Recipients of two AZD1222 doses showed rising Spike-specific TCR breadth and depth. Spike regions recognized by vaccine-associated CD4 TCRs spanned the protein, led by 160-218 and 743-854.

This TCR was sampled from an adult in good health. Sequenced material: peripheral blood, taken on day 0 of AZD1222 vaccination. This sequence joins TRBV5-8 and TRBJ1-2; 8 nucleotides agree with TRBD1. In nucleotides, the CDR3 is TGTGCCAGCGCATTTCTTGGGCAGGGGGCGCGCGGCTACACCTTC. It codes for CASAFLGQGARGYTF.